The subject of this entry is one T cell receptor (beta chain). Its specificity is not known. Primers: 60 Vbeta forward and 13 Jbeta reverse. Here immunoSEQ multiplex PCR was the method, and the copy in TCRdb shows in-frame clones only, minus some. The profile shows around 62,000 clones, about 77% of them singletons. Germline-derived CDR1 and CDR2 are MDHEN and SYDVKM. After removal of 5 bases from V and 0 bases from J, the junction contained 6 bases not matched to a gene. The CDR3 runs to 15 residues. The data stem from a study of cytomegalovirus exposure and HLA in healthy donors. Points from the study as a whole: TCR beta chains associated with HLA were, in a later analysis, more clonally expanded than equally common others.

The clonotype originates from a man between 40 and 49 years old in good health and CMV-seronegative. V and J are TRBV28 and TRBJ1-2, with 7 bases matching TRBD1. The sequenced sample was PBMCs. The CDR3 here is CASSPGQRANYGYTF. CDR3 in DNA: TGTGCCAGCAGTCCGGGACAGCGAGCTAACTATGGCTACACCTTC.